The sequence of this TCR beta chain was determined in a study of post-analysis software for immune sequencing data. V was clipped by 4 bases and J by 8 bases, with 11 bases between them. Germline V lookup: CDR1 SGHVS, CDR2 FNYEAQ. This CDR3 spans 12 amino acids. General observations from the study: Normalized Chao1 diversity was significantly reduced in patients versus controls. Four to six TRBV segments (TRBV5-6, TRBV5-1 and TRBV20-1 among them) occurred more frequently in patients than in controls. By F measure, strong co-clustering occurred among samples prepared in the same batch.

Incorporated into the TCR beta cDNA libraries were unique molecular identifiers, which served to reduce PCR and sequencing biases. Input populations of roughly 0.95 to 10 million T cells gave rise to around 500,000 cDNA molecules. TCRdb passed the PCR reads through MiXCR, listing each CDR3 protein once. The table has 380,000 or so distinct CDR3 sequences, about a third seen once. This clonotype showed up just once. Its specificity is unknown. The specimen sequenced was blood. This receptor was obtained from a girl aged 10 to 17 with multiple sclerosis. The chain recombines TRBV7-6 with TRBJ1-2; D is ambiguous. The CDR3 here is CASSSEGYGYTF. In nucleotides, the CDR3 is TGTGCCAGCAGCTCCGAAGGGTACGGCTACACCTTC.